A single sample is the source of the 27 T cell receptor beta chains below, sequenced in a study of Graves' ophthalmopathy and Graves' hyperthyroidism. The authors amplified TCR beta CDR3 regions from RNA transcripts. RT-PCR was first run with HTBI primers, then multiplex PCR in a second round. TCRdb re-derived calls from the multiplex PCR reads in MiXCR, one entry per CDR3 protein. The data show around 470,000 distinct CDR3 sequences, with about an eighth seen just once and 8% to 10% held by the top ten. The sample consisted of blood. The receptors derive from a woman in her twenties or thirties with Graves' ophthalmopathy.

This clonotype was seen just once. This could be a read error, since a much larger clone is one nucleotide away. J is TRBJ2-5 and V is TRBV28; a possible D gene is TRBD2 (6 bases). Germline-derived CDR1 and CDR2 are MDHEN and SYDVKM. V gave up 3 bases and J gave up 7 bases, with 15 bases separating them. CDR3 size: 14 residues. CDR3 nucleotide sequence: TGTGCCAGCAGTTTCTCCGGGACTGGAGTGACCCAGTACTTC. Translating it yields CASSFSGTGVTQYF.

This clonotype has at least ten counts. The chain uses TRBV2 and TRBJ2-7; 8 positions agree with TRBD1. The CDR3 consists of 12 residues. Germline values: CDR1 SNHLY, CDR2 FYNNEI. V lost 6 bases, J lost 6 bases, and 4 bases stayed unmatched. The CDR3 DNA is TGTGCCAGCAGAGGACAGGGTGGCGAGCAGTACTTC. It encodes CASRGQGGEQYF.

This clonotype was recorded at least ten times. The chain has TRBV6-5 and TRBJ2-7, with TRBD2 identical over 12 bases. The CDR3 length is 16 residues. V trimming: 6 bases; J trimming: 7 bases; junction bases outside the gene matches: 13. Germline CDR1 MNHEY, CDR2 SVGAGI. In nucleotides, the CDR3 is TGTGCCAGCAGCCAAGGACTAGCGGGGCACTACGTGGAGCAGTACTTC. As protein: CASSQGLAGHYVEQYF.

This clonotype has at least ten counts. V gene TRBV24-1 combines with J gene TRBJ2-5, with D maybe TRBD1 (5 bases). V shed 4 bases and J shed 5 bases, with 16 bases lying between them. Germline V gives CDR1 KGHDR, CDR2 SFDVKD. The CDR3 has 15 amino acids. In DNA, the CDR3 is TGTGCCACCAGTGACCTCCAGGGTGGTGGGGAGACCCAGTACTTC. The encoded protein is CATSDLQGGGETQYF.

In this sample, this clonotype turned up a few times. This chain uses TRBV12-3 or TRBV12-4 with TRBJ1-3; no definite D call. The V end was cut by 7 bases, the J end by 2 bases, with 15 bases between. CDR3 length equals 15 residues. The CDR3 DNA follows: TGTGCCAGCACCCGTGTTGATCGGGCTGGAAACACCATATATTTT. Protein product: CASTRVDRAGNTIYF.

The J gene is TRBJ1-5, the V gene TRBV12-3 or TRBV12-4, with 9 positions matching TRBD1. The V and J ends lost 1 base and 5 bases, in that order; junction bases with no gene match: 3. CDR3 length: 15 residues. In DNA, the CDR3 is TGTGCCAGCAGTTTAGAGGGACAGGGACATCAGCCCCAGCATTTT. This translates into CASSLEGQGHQPQHF.

At least ten counts were recorded for this clonotype. This chain links TRBV12-3 or TRBV12-4 with TRBJ1-1, with 7 nucleotides matching TRBD1. This CDR3 region has 11 residues. J gave up 11 bases and V 2 bases, and 2 bases lay outside the gene matches. In DNA, the CDR3 is TGTGCCAGCAGTTTACCACAGGGGGCTTTCTTT. It is translated as CASSLPQGAFF.

This sequence joins TRBV28 and TRBJ1-1, with D perhaps TRBD1 (5 bases). Germline V gene sequence: CDR1 MDHEN, CDR2 SYDVKM. The CDR3 sequence is 13 residues long. Deletions cut 8 bases from V and 4 bases from J, with 14 bases between. Here the CDR3 reads CASYTPGPTEAFF. DNA for the CDR3: TGTGCCAGCTATACCCCAGGGCCCACTGAAGCTTTCTTT.

A remark on this clonotype: A single base separates this from a much larger clone, so it may be a read error. In DNA, the CDR3 is TGTGCCAGCAGTAACATCCTAGGGGGGAACCAGCCCCAGGATTTT. Translation gives CASSNILGGNQPQDF. The chain has TRBV27 and TRBJ1-5, with D possibly matching TRBD1 (6 bases). The V gene's germline CDR1 is MNHEY and CDR2 SMNVEV (reference sequence). There are 15 residues in the CDR3.

The genes are TRBV5-6 and TRBJ1-2, with D perhaps matching TRBD1 (6 bases). From germline, CDR1 is SGHDT and CDR2 YYEEEE. The CDR3 is 15 amino acids. V was clipped by 1 base and J by 2 bases, with 12 bases between them. CDR3 sequence reads: CASSLPGQRNYGYTF. The DNA for the CDR3 is TGTGCCAGCAGCTTGCCGGGACAACGGAACTATGGCTACACCTTC.

The rearrangement uses TRBV12-3 or TRBV12-4 and TRBJ1-6; unclear D gene. V was cut by 1 base and J by 10 bases, with 11 bases left in between. CDR3 length: 14 residues. The CDR3 coding sequence is TGTGCCAGCAGTTTAGGCTGGGGTGGATCACCCCTCCACTTT. It encodes CASSLGWGGSPLHF.

This clonotype has at least ten counts. V and J are TRBV20-1 and TRBJ1-1; D is uncertain. The CDR3 totals 13 residues. The germline CDR1 and CDR2 sequences are DFQATT and SNEGSKA (reference sequence). The V end lost 0 bases, the J end lost 4 bases, and 9 bases lay between the germline ends. This chain's CDR3 is CSARDGRGTEAFF. Written as DNA, the CDR3 is TGCAGTGCTAGAGATGGCCGGGGCACTGAAGCTTTCTTT.

On this clonotype: Just one base apart from a much larger clone, this may be a read error. V usage is TRBV28 and J usage is TRBJ1-5, with TRBD1 identical over 8 bases. Germline CDR1 is MDHEN and CDR2 is SYDVKM. This CDR3 has 19 residues. CDR3 residues: CACSLTGQGVQSRNQPQHF. The CDR3 DNA follows: TGTGCCTGCAGTTTGACAGGACAGGGCGTTCAAAGTAGGAATCAGCCCCAGCATTTT.

This clonotype showed up many times. The chain links TRBV20-1 to TRBJ2-5, with 9 bases aligning to TRBD1. Germline values: CDR1 DFQATT, CDR2 SNEGSKA (reference sequence). V was pared by 6 bases and J by 4 bases, with 12 bases of the junction left unmatched. CDR3 size: 15 residues. The CDR3 sequence: CSAKPGTGRLETQYF. CDR3 nucleotide sequence: TGCAGTGCCAAACCCGGGACAGGGCGTCTAGAGACCCAGTACTTC.

This clonotype was seen more than once but under ten times. This sequence joins TRBV5-1 and TRBJ2-2; possibly TRBD1 for D (6 bases). CDR1 and CDR2 (germline): SGHRS, YFSETQ. The ends were cut back, 1 base at V and 6 bases at J, with 13 bases in the middle. The CDR3 runs to 15 residues. DNA of the CDR3: TGCGCCAGCAGCTTGTCACAGGGTGTCGCCGGGGAGCTGTTTTTT. This codes for CASSLSQGVAGELFF.

At least ten counts were recorded for this clonotype. The chain uses TRBV28 and TRBJ2-7, with D perhaps matching TRBD1 (6 bases). V lost 7 bases to trimming and J lost 6 bases, with 22 bases between them. From germline, CDR1 is MDHEN and CDR2 SYDVKM. The CDR3 has 15 amino acids. The CDR3, as DNA: TGTGCCAGCACCCCTTCGCCACAGGGTATTGGCGAGCAGTACTTC. Translating gives CASTPSPQGIGEQYF.

This clonotype was seen repeatedly, ten times or more. The chain links TRBV5-1 to TRBJ2-7, with 7 bases aligning to TRBD1. Germline trimming cut 7 bases from V and 6 bases from J; bases unmatched to any gene: 10. Germline assignment: CDR1 SGHRS and CDR2 YFSETQ. There are 13 residues in the CDR3. The CDR3: CASSTGSLLEQYF. The CDR3 DNA sequence: TGCGCCAGCTCGACAGGGTCCCTACTCGAGCAGTACTTC.

This clonotype was found many times. V and J are TRBV29-1 and TRBJ1-2, with no clear D. V was trimmed by 3 bases and J by 4 bases, leaving 9 bases between them. CDR1 and CDR2 from the germline V gene are SQVTM and ANQGSEA. The CDR3 is made up of 12 amino acids. CDR3 sequence reads: CSVDEGRYGYTF. DNA of the CDR3: TGCAGCGTTGACGAAGGTCGCTATGGCTACACCTTC.

The chain couples TRBV27 to TRBJ1-2, with D hard to call. V was trimmed by 4 bases and J by 4 bases, leaving 13 bases between them. Germline V gene data show CDR1 as MNHEY and CDR2 as SMNVEV (reference sequence). The CDR3 has 14 residues. CDR3 DNA sequence: TGTGCCAGCAGTTCTATGGGCAATACCTATGGCTACACCTTC. It encodes CASSSMGNTYGYTF.

In this sample, this clonotype turned up many times. The rearrangement joins TRBV6-1 to TRBJ1-5; D is perhaps TRBD1 (6 bases). The V end was cut by 7 bases, the J end by 0 bases, with 13 bases between. The germline V gene encodes CDR1 MNHNS and CDR2 SASEGT. This CDR3 spans 15 amino acids. The CDR3 loop is CASKLRTDSNQPQHF. DNA of the CDR3: TGTGCCAGCAAACTTCGGACAGATAGCAATCAGCCCCAGCATTTT.

This clonotype was observed a few times. The chain combines TRBV6-5 with TRBJ1-1; no definite D call. Trimming shortened V by 1 base and J by 2 bases, and 8 bases separated the two germline ends. Germline CDR1 reads MNHEY; CDR2 reads SVGAGI. The CDR3 spans 14 residues. Written as DNA, the CDR3 is TGTGCCAGCAGTTACTTGATAAGAAACACTGAAGCTTTCTTT. Residues: CASSYLIRNTEAFF.

This clonotype was recorded at least ten times. The rearrangement links TRBV5-4 to TRBJ1-5, with D unresolved. The CDR3 covers 14 residues. V lost 5 bases and J 7 bases, leaving 16 bases between the germline ends. Germline V gene lookup returns CDR1 SGHNT and CDR2 YYREEE (reference sequence). The CDR3 region has the DNA TGTGCCAGCAGTCTAGACGGAAGGTACCAGCCCCAGCATTTT. It specifies CASSLDGRYQPQHF.

This clonotype was seen only a few times. The V gene is TRBV6-2 or TRBV6-3, the J gene TRBJ1-2; TRBD1 might be the D (5 bases). The CDR3 is made up of 18 amino acids. V lost 1 base, J lost 4 bases, and 22 bases lay in between. Germline V gene sequence: CDR1 MNHEY, CDR2 SVGEGT. CDR3 in amino acids: CASSYYAGLSLRGYGYTF. CDR3 DNA: TGTGCCAGCAGTTACTATGCGGGGCTGTCCCTCAGAGGCTATGGCTACACCTTC.

This clonotype was seen repeatedly, ten times or more. This rearrangement joins TRBV6-1 to TRBJ1-3; D not certain. Germline V lookup: CDR1 MNHNS, CDR2 SASEGT. V gave up 0 bases and J gave up 0 bases, with 6 bases separating them. The CDR3 is 15 residues long. In DNA form, the CDR3 reads TGTGCCAGCAGTGAAGCGCAAGGCTCTGGAAACACCATATATTTT. As protein: CASSEAQGSGNTIYF.

V gene TRBV15 combines with J gene TRBJ2-7; 9 bases fit TRBD1. CDR1 and CDR2 (germline): LNHNV, YYDKDF (reference sequence). This CDR3 has 15 residues. Trimming cost V 3 bases and J 0 bases; bases outside gene matches: 3. In DNA, the CDR3 is TGTGCCACCAGCAGGGAACAGGGGGCCTCCTACGAGCAGTACTTC. Translated: CATSREQGASYEQYF.

The genes are TRBV11-2 and TRBJ2-2, with D maybe TRBD2 (5 bases). The germline CDR1 and CDR2 sequences are SGHAT and FQNNGV. Trimming cost V 1 base and J 8 bases, with 11 bases left between them. This CDR3 region has 14 residues. Here the CDR3 DNA reads TGTGCCAGCAGCTTAGGTCCAACGGGGGGGGAGCTGTTTTTT. It encodes CASSLGPTGGELFF.

The table lists this clonotype with many counts. CDR3 nucleotides: TGCAGTGGAGGCGGGCACCCGAACACTGAAGCTTTCTTT. This gives the protein CSGGGHPNTEAFF. The rearrangement uses TRBV20-1 and TRBJ1-1; D unresolved. V was trimmed by 7 bases and J by 1 base, leaving 13 bases between them. The germline CDR1 and CDR2 sequences are DFQATT and SNEGSKA (reference sequence). CDR3 length: 13 amino acids.